This T cell receptor beta chain was observed in a study of T cells in Graves' hyperthyroidism and ophthalmopathy (dated by TCRdb to between 2018 and 2021). With regard to the full study: Peripheral blood samples were taken at initial diagnosis, before any treatment was given. TCR V-J signatures able to tell the groups apart were searched for in a discovery cohort of around 95 patients, of whom approximately 40 had Graves' ophthalmopathy and about 60 had stable Graves' hyperthyroidism. An independent validation cohort of under 20 hyperthyroidism patients and 15 or so patients who later progressed to ophthalmopathy tested prospective prediction of ophthalmopathy. The roughly 94 discovery patients were randomly divided into training and test sets at a 7:3 ratio. The study also compared thyroid tissue and blood T-cell repertoires from more than 5 Graves' hyperthyroidism patients. After sampling, hyperthyroidism patients received methimazole starting at 30 mg daily, and ophthalmopathy patients received high-dose intravenous methylprednisolone. The paper describes TCR Vbeta CDR3 sequencing of 130 to 150 peripheral blood samples, made up of some 40 ophthalmopathy patients, roughly 75 hyperthyroidism patients and approximately 17 progressor patients. The paper as a whole reports these results and caveats: Most expanded thyroid clonotypes (frequency above 0.001) were also detected in blood, suggesting blood repertoires may reflect thyroid immune responses. A model built on a 13 V-J signature distinguished ophthalmopathy from stable hyperthyroidism, reaching over 85% sensitivity and under 84% specificity in cross-validation and 80%/75% in testing. Sample size was not statistically predetermined, and investigators were not blinded to group allocation. During validation, the model predicted progression to ophthalmopathy a median of approximately 6.5 months ahead of onset, with more than 60% sensitivity and 72% to 80% specificity.

TCR beta CDR3 regions were amplified from RNA transcripts. For the first round of RT-PCR on the TCR CDR3, the HTBI primer set was used together with the Qiagen OneStep RT-PCR kit. Libraries were constructed in a second round of multiplex PCR, after which size selection and purification were carried out. Libraries were sequenced paired-end with 100 bp reads on an Illumina HiSeq2000. In the authors' own workflow: Raw data were processed with SOAPnuke, discarding reads with adapters, uncalled bases, mean Phred below 15, or no exact constant-primer or identifier match. COPE v1.2.5 was used to merge the high-quality paired reads, and each unique nucleotide sequence was defined as a clonotype. MiTCR v1.1 was used to align the clonotypes against IMGT TRBV, TRBD and TRBJ reference segments. The analysis was restricted to V-J combinations with a frequency above 0.0001, which together covered roughly 99% of the repertoires. The TCS score was defined as F50 (clonal expansion) divided by E x V (chaos), with BLOSUM62-based TCRdist calculated between CDR3 peptides within each V-J. Welch's t-statistics and random forest reduced fewer than 600 V-J features to under 15, which were used in a naive Bayes classifier (R e1071). TCRdb ran its own pipeline on the public reads, namely fastp trimming at Q25 and MiXCR clone calling, and kept in-frame beta chains. Rows with one shared CDR3 protein collapse into an entry with the most common genes and DNA. In this record, the V and J calls reflect TCRdb's handling and not the investigators' own analysis. This sample lists roughly 500,000 distinct CDR3 sequences; roughly a sixth were detected once. Jointly, the top ten make up approximately 30% of the sample.

The sample holds many counts of this clonotype. Its antigen is unknown. No qualities accompany the bases; no much larger clone lies one base away. CDR1 and CDR2, per the germline V gene (reference sequence), are DFQATT and SNEGSKA. Including cysteine and phenylalanine, the CDR3 has 13 amino acids. The kept DNA is CDR3 alone, 39 bases in frame from the first base. A distance of 9 bases separates the germline ends of V and J, which lose 2 bases and 3 bases respectively. Moderately to severely active disease, a Clinical Activity Score of at least 3, a NOSPECS grade of at least 4, and a duration under 3 months were present in ophthalmopathy patients. Any patient with an uncontrolled infection, another autoimmune disease, pregnancy or lactation was excluded. Clinical symptoms, serum thyroxine and TRAb, thyroid ultrasound, and orbital computed tomography formed the basis for the diagnoses. PBMCs were isolated from about 10 ml of fresh peripheral blood by Ficoll-Paque density gradient centrifugation. Trizol reagent was used to extract total RNA, and RNA quality was then checked on an Agilent 2100 Bioanalyzer.

The V gene is TRBV20-1 and the J gene is TRBJ2-3, with the D gene not confidently named. Material for sequencing was blood. The clonotype comes from a woman under 40 with Graves' ophthalmopathy. The sequenced DNA: TGCAGTGCTAGATCGGACCCGACAGATACGCAGTATTTT. Its protein product is CSARSDPTDTQYF.